These 5 T cell receptor beta chains were all obtained from the same sample, sequenced in a study of beta chain features in type 1 diabetes. Their cognate antigens are unknown. Regarding the study as a whole: Significant though moderate, a shortening of TCRB CDR3s appeared in all four CD4+ subsets of Type 1 diabetes patients.

The isolated RNA, all of it, was reverse transcribed, so expressed TCRB transcripts were what got sequenced. Generated by immunoSEQ multiplex PCR, the TCRdb table keeps only in-frame clones and is missing some. The sample carries around 130,000 clones, 7% to 10% recorded once. The sequenced material came from central memory CD4+ T cells from blood. These receptors were obtained from a man younger than 40 with type 1 diabetes.

V usage is TRBV7-9 and J usage is TRBJ2-1; TRBD2 might be the D (5 bases). The CDR3 extends over 15 amino acids. Germline V gene data show CDR1 as SEHNR and CDR2 as FQNEAQ (reference sequence). The ends were cut back, 2 bases at V and 4 bases at J, with 12 bases in the middle. The DNA of the CDR3 is TGTGCCAGCAGCTTACGGGGTATTACGTACAATGAGCAGTTCTTC. This encodes CASSLRGITYNEQFF.

This clone was counted between two and nine times. The chain combines TRBV6-1 with TRBJ1-5, with D possibly TRBD1 on 6 matching bases. Looked up from germline, CDR1 is MNHNS and CDR2 is SASEGT. V dropped 7 bases and J dropped 5 bases, with 12 bases sitting between them. The CDR3 loop spans 13 amino acids. In DNA, the CDR3 is TGTGCCAGCAATCCGGACAGTTATCAGCCCCAGCATTTT. Translated: CASNPDSYQPQHF.

This clone was detected a few times. The chain recombines TRBV5-1 with TRBJ1-6; tentatively, D is TRBD1 (5 bases). The CDR3 has 17 amino acids. V lost 4 bases, J lost 4 bases, and 18 bases lay in between. Germline CDR1 is SGHRS and CDR2 is YFSETQ. The CDR3 DNA is TGCGCCAGCAGCGGAGGTGGACCGGGGGGTTATAATTCACCCCTCCACTTT. Translating gives CASSGGGPGGYNSPLHF.

This chain links TRBV2 with TRBJ2-7; D possibly corresponds to TRBD2 (6 bases). This CDR3 has 12 amino acids. The V end lost 6 bases, the J end lost 4 bases, and 10 bases lay between the germline ends. CDR1 and CDR2 from the germline V gene are SNHLY and FYNNEI. Here the CDR3 DNA reads TGTGCCAGCAGGCCCGGGACTTACGAGCAGTACTTC. Translation: CASRPGTYEQYF.

This sequence joins TRBV6-4 and TRBJ2-1; 13 nucleotides align to TRBD2. The germline CDR1 and CDR2 sequences are MRHNA and SNTAGT. With V trimmed by 6 bases and J by 4 bases, 3 bases remained unmatched. The CDR3 has 15 amino acids. The CDR3 reads CASSPGLAGYNEQFF. The CDR3, as DNA: TGTGCCAGCAGCCCGGGACTAGCGGGGTACAATGAGCAGTTCTTC.